This T cell receptor beta chain was recovered during a study of T cell clonotyping in hematopoietic cell transplantation listed by TCRdb under 2021. Looking at the study overall: A total of 110 to 150 blood samples were collected in the study from 35 to 45 consecutive transplant recipients and their related donors. Recruitment of patients was conducted between 2015 and January 2017, and follow-up was continued until late 2020 or death.

The full study reports these points: Broader TCR repertoire diversity after transplant was predicted by Inverse Simpson Index values from donors and from recipients before transplant. The sample size was limited and the cells went unsorted, which meant the CD4 and CD8 repertoire contributions could not be told apart. Recipient TCR diversity fell after transplant, with pathologically expanded clonotypes rising progressively from day 30 to day 180. Only a small fraction of recipient repertoires overlapped donor repertoires, with over 95% appearing de novo at the given depth.

Related transplant donors provided blood samples for TCR beta sequencing. Nuclei Lysis Solution was used to extract genomic DNA from fresh or cryopreserved unfractionated peripheral blood mononuclear cells. The immunoSEQ assay, a bias-controlled multiplex PCR using V- and J-specific primers, was used to amplify TCR beta CDR3 regions from genomic DNA. In a second PCR step, the CDR3 amplicons were tagged with a proprietary barcode plus Illumina adapter sequences. An Illumina MiSeq instrument was used to sequence the CDR3 libraries. The authors processed their data as follows. Export and quality control were performed with immunoSEQ Analyzer 3.0, and downstream analyses were performed with R Bioconductor and Immunarch. Repertoire metrics were calculated using only productive rearrangements within the normalized downsampled data set. In the normalized cohort, a clonotype counted as pathologically expanded if the clonotype was larger than 5 templates. Repertoire diversity was measured with the Inverse Simpson Index. To capture all clonotypes, CMV-specificity analyses were performed on the non-normalized data set. TCRdb's version of the immuneACCESS table is confined to in-frame rearrangements and falls short of the full clone set. An unresolved V gene accounts for under half of the shortfall where checked; the remainder is of unknown origin. The DNA gave D and trimming, while V, J and clone size come from that table. This sample gives tens of thousands of clones in total; less than 95% of them show up just once. About 0.8% of the sample comes from the top ten.

Germline trimming: 7 bases from V, 5 bases from J; junction bases outside gene matches: 10. The CDR3 spans 14 residues, from the cysteine through the phenylalanine. The retained sequence is limited to the CDR3, 42 bases, with the frame set at the first base. The germline V gene sets CDR1 to MNHEY and CDR2 to SVGAGI. Of note for this clone: Which antigen it targets is not known. Base qualities are not recorded, but no much larger clone differs from it by a single base.

The V gene is TRBV6-5 and the J gene is TRBJ2-5, and 7 junctional nucleotides match TRBD1. The sequenced sample was peripheral blood mononuclear cells. The receptor was isolated from a woman between 50 and 59 years old in good health. Some clones in this sample may be carry-over from other donors' samples. The CDR3 reads CASNGRGFRETQYF. The sequenced DNA: TGTGCCAGCAATGGCAGGGGGTTTCGGGAGACCCAGTACTTC.